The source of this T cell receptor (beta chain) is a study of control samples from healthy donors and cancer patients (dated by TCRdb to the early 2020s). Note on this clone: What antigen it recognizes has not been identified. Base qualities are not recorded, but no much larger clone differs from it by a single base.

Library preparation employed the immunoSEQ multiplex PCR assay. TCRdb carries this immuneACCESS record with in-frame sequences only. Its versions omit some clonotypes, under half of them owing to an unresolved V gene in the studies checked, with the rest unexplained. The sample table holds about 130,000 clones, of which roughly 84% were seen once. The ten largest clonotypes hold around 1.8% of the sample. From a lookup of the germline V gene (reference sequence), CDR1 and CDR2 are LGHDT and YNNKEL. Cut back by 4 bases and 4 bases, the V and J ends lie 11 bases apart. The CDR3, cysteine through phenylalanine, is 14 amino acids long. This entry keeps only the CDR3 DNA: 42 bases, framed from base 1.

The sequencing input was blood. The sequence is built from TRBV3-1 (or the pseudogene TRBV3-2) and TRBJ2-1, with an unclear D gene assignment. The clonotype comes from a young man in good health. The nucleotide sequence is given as TGTGCCAGCAGCCTGTCAAACAATTACAATGAGCAGTTCTTC. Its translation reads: CASSLSNNYNEQFF.